These 19 T cell receptor beta chains were all obtained from the same sample, sequenced in a study of control samples from healthy donors and cancer patients. The assay was immunoSEQ multiplex PCR, and TCRdb's table has in-frame clones only and misses some. The sample holds 100,000 or so clones, around four fifths seen once. Sequencing was performed on blood. These TCRs come from a woman aged 45-60 years in good health.

This clone appeared once. The chain is built from TRBV5-8 and TRBJ1-5; D is uncertain. With 2 bases removed from V and 7 bases from J, the gap between germline ends came to 10 bases. Per the germline V gene, CDR1 is SGHTS and CDR2 is YDEGEE. This CDR3 region has 13 residues. The CDR3 coding sequence is TGTGCCAGCAGCTTAACGGCATGGCAGCCCCAGCATTTT. It translates to CASSLTAWQPQHF.

The chain links TRBV27 to TRBJ2-2, with TRBD1 matching 10 bases. Germline CDR1 MNHEY, CDR2 SMNVEV (reference sequence). J gave up 6 bases and V 7 bases, and 5 bases lay outside the gene matches. The CDR3 length is 14 residues. CDR3 in DNA: TGTGCCAGCACCCCGGGACAGGGGTCCGGGGAGCTGTTTTTT. It translates to CASTPGQGSGELFF.

On this clone: Other DNA sequences in this specimen translate into the identical CDR3. This chain links TRBV19 with TRBJ1-2; D ambiguous. Germline-derived CDR1 and CDR2 are LNHDA and SQIVND (reference sequence). The V end was cut by 4 bases, the J end by 3 bases, with 15 bases between. The CDR3 is made up of 15 amino acids. CDR3 amino acids: CASSSRKGGDYGYTF. In DNA form, the CDR3 reads TGTGCCAGTAGTAGCCGGAAGGGCGGGGACTATGGCTACACCTTC.

The chain links TRBV30 to TRBJ1-2, with unresolved D. Germline CDR1 and CDR2: GTSNPN and SVGIG (reference sequence). Trimming removed 3 bases from V and 4 bases from J, with 18 bases in between. The CDR3 extends over 15 amino acids. CDR3 protein: CAWRSGVTIFYGYTF. The CDR3 nucleotides are TGTGCCTGGAGATCGGGAGTCACCATTTTCTATGGCTACACCTTC.

This chain links TRBV5-4 with TRBJ2-5; no clear D. Germline CDR1 SGHNT, CDR2 YYREEE (reference sequence). With 3 bases removed from V and 1 base from J, the gap between germline ends came to 13 bases. The CDR3 length is 15 residues. The CDR3 spells CASSSAGSLQETQYF. CDR3 coding DNA: TGTGCCAGCAGCTCGGCCGGCAGCCTCCAAGAGACCCAGTACTTC.

The chain uses TRBV14 and TRBJ2-7, with 7 bases fitting TRBD1. The J segment lost 4 bases and the V segment lost 4 bases, leaving 7 bases of the junction unmatched. The CDR3 is made up of 14 amino acids. In germline, CDR1 is SGHDN, CDR2 FVKESK. DNA for the CDR3: TGTGCCAGCAGCCCACAGACAGGGTTATACGAGCAGTACTTC. This gives the protein CASSPQTGLYEQYF.

The chain recombines TRBV27 with TRBJ2-1; 15 nucleotides agree with TRBD2. CDR1 MNHEY and CDR2 SMNVEV come from the germline V gene (reference sequence). The CDR3 totals 17 residues. V dropped 5 bases and J dropped 7; count of bases not matched to a gene: 9. The chain's CDR3 is CASSLRTSGGAGNEQFF. The CDR3 region has the DNA TGTGCCAGCAGTCTTAGGACTAGCGGGGGGGCGGGGAATGAGCAGTTCTTC.

The genes are TRBV7-3 and TRBJ1-6; tentatively, D is TRBD1 (6 bases). The CDR3 sequence is 14 residues long. Germline assignment: CDR1 SGHTA and CDR2 FQGTGA. Trimming took off 5 bases at V and 4 bases at J, with 9 bases between the two ends. DNA of the CDR3: TGTGCCAGCAGCCCGGACAGATATAATTCACCCCTCCACTTT. It encodes CASSPDRYNSPLHF.

This chain uses TRBV10-3 with TRBJ2-7; 11 bases are a match to TRBD2. The CDR3 contains 14 residues. J gave up 5 bases and V 6 bases, and 6 bases lay outside the gene matches. From germline, CDR1 is ENHRY and CDR2 SYGVKD. The CDR3 coding sequence is TGTGCCATCAGGTCGGATAGCGGGGGGGACGAGCAGTACTTC. The encoded protein is CAIRSDSGGDEQYF.

The chain employs TRBV7-2 and TRBJ2-3, with 7 bases lining up with TRBD2. Losses at the gene ends were 10 bases for V and 0 bases for J; bases not matched to a gene: 7. The germline V gene encodes CDR1 SGHTA and CDR2 FQGNSA. This CDR3 comprises 14 residues. The CDR3, as DNA: TGTGCCACCAATTGGGGGGGAAGCACAGATACGCAGTATTTT. This encodes CATNWGGSTDTQYF.

This clone appeared a single time. V and J are TRBV7-6 and TRBJ2-7; D remains ambiguous. V lost 1 base, J lost 0 bases, and 13 bases lay in between. CDR3 size: 16 residues. Germline V lookup: CDR1 SGHVS, CDR2 FNYEAQ. CDR3 bases: TGTGCCAGCAGCTTAGTGTCAGGCCCGAGCTCCTACGAGCAGTACTTC. Amino acid sequence: CASSLVSGPSSYEQYF. The full variable domain, its missing parts supplied by reference TRBV7-6 and TRBJ2-7, is GAGVSQSPRYKVTKRGQDVALRCDPISGHVSLYWYRQALGQGPEFLTYFNYEAQQDKSGLPNDRFSAERPEGSISTLTIQRTEQRDSAMYRCASSLVSGPSSYEQYFGPGTRLTVT.

The genes are TRBV19 and TRBJ1-1; 7 bases fit TRBD1. The CDR3 consists of 13 residues. V trimming: 3 bases; J trimming: 12 bases; junction bases outside the gene matches: 10. Per germline, CDR1 LNHDA and CDR2 SQIVND (reference sequence). This CDR3 reads CASSISDRAGTFF. CDR3 bases: TGTGCCAGTAGTATCTCTGACAGGGCTGGGACTTTCTTT.

This clone was detected only a few times. V is TRBV6-6 and J is TRBJ1-6, with D possibly TRBD1 on 5 matching bases. This CDR3 has 15 amino acids. V shed 2 bases and J shed 6 bases, with 11 bases lying between them. Germline V gives CDR1 MNHNY, CDR2 SVGAGI (reference sequence). The CDR3 nucleotides read TGTGCCAGCAGTTACGAGGGGCCAGGTAATTCACCCCTCCACTTT. This translates into CASSYEGPGNSPLHF.

The chain has TRBV7-6 and TRBJ2-1, with 8 bases aligning to TRBD2. J lost 8 bases, V lost 0 bases, and 6 bases had no gene match. The germline CDR1 and CDR2 sequences are SGHVS and FNYEAQ. The CDR3 length is 15 residues. The CDR3 DNA sequence: TGTGCCAGCAGCTTAGCAGCTAGCGGGTCGCATGAGCAGTTCTTC. It translates to CASSLAASGSHEQFF.

In this sample, this clone turned up once. The V call is TRBV6-5, the J call TRBJ2-3; D uncertain. The CDR3 spans 13 residues. Between the trimmed V and J ends, which lost 7 bases and 0 bases, there was a span of 8 bases. From germline, CDR1 is MNHEY and CDR2 SVGAGI. DNA of the CDR3: TGTGCCAGCATACTTGGCAGCACAGATACGCAGTATTTT. This sequence encodes CASILGSTDTQYF.

About this clone: Distinct nucleotide sequences in the sample also encode this CDR3. The chain recombines TRBV5-1 with TRBJ2-5; 9 bases agree with TRBD2. Germline-derived CDR1 and CDR2 are SGHRS and YFSETQ. This CDR3 has 14 residues. V trimming: 4 bases; J trimming: 4 bases; junction bases outside the gene matches: 5. The CDR3 here is CASSPRGGAETQYF. The CDR3 DNA follows: TGCGCCAGCAGCCCGCGGGGGGGGGCAGAGACCCAGTACTTC. The full variable domain, with the rest looked up from reference TRBV5-1 and TRBJ2-5, is KAGVTQTPRYLIKTRGQQVTLSCSPISGHRSVSWYQQTPGQGLQFLFEYFSETQRNKGNFPGRFSGRQFSNSRSEMNVSTLELGDSALYLCASSPRGGAETQYFGPGTRLLVL.

This chain joins TRBV18 and TRBJ2-7; TRBD1 or TRBD2 may be the D gene (5 bases each). V was shortened by 2 bases and J by 5 bases, with 13 bases between the two germline ends. Germline CDR1 reads KGHSH; CDR2 reads LQKENI. The CDR3 covers 14 residues. The DNA of the CDR3 is TGTGCCAGCTCACCAGGGACCCCGGGGAACGAGCAGTACTTC. It specifies CASSPGTPGNEQYF.

The chain joins TRBV6-6 to TRBJ2-5, with TRBD2 identical over 9 bases. Germline V lookup: CDR1 MNHNY, CDR2 SVGAGI (reference sequence). After removal of 6 bases from V and 4 bases from J, the junction contained 9 bases not matched to a gene. CDR3 length: 15 residues. This CDR3 is CASRPGRGGRETQYF. DNA of the CDR3: TGTGCCAGCAGACCGGGGCGGGGGGGCCGAGAGACCCAGTACTTC.

This clone was seen a handful of times. As DNA, the CDR3 is TGTGCCAGCAGTCCGGGACTAGCGGGAGGAAATGGTCGTGACGAGCAGTACTTC. This codes for CASSPGLAGGNGRDEQYF. J is TRBJ2-7 and V is TRBV6-6; 15 bases are shared with TRBD2. The CDR3 has 18 residues. CDR1 and CDR2 from the germline V gene are MNHNY and SVGAGI (reference sequence). After removal of 5 bases from V and 5 bases from J, the junction contained 13 bases not matched to a gene.